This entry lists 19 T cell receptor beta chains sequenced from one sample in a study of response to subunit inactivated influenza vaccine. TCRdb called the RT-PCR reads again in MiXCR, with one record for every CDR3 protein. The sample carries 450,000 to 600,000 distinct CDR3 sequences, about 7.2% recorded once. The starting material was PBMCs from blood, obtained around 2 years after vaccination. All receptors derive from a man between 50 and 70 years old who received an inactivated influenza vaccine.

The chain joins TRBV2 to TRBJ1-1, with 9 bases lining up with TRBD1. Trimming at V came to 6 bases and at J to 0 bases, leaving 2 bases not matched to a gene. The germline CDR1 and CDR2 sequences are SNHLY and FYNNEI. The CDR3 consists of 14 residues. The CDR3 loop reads CASRGQGMNTEAFF. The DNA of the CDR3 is TGTGCCAGCAGGGGACAGGGCATGAACACTGAAGCTTTCTTT.

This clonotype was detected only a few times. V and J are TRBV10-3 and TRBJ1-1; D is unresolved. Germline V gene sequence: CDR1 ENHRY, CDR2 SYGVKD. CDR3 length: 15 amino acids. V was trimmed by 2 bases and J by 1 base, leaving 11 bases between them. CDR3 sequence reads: CAISEIGGQNTEAFF. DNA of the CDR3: TGTGCCATCAGTGAGATCGGAGGGCAGAACACTGAAGCTTTCTTT.

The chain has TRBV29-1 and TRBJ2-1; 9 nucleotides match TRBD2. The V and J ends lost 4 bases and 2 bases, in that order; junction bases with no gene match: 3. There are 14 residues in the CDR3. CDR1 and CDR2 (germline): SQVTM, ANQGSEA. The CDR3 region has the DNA TGCAGCGTTGTCCCTAGCGGGACCTACAATGAGCAGTTCTTC. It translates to CSVVPSGTYNEQFF.

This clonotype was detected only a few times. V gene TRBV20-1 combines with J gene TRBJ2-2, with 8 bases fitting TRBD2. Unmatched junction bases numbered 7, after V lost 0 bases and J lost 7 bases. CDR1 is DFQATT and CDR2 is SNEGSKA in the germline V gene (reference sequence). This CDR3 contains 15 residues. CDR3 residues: CSARDPGGAVGELFF. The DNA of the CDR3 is TGCAGTGCTAGAGATCCGGGAGGGGCTGTCGGGGAGCTGTTTTTT.

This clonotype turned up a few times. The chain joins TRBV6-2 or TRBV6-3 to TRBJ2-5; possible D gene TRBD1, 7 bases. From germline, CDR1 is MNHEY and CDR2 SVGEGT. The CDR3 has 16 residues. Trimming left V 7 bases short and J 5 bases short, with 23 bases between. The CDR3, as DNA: TGTGCCAGCAATTCCATCATGGTCAGGGGGGACGAGACCCAGTACTTC. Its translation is CASNSIMVRGDETQYF.

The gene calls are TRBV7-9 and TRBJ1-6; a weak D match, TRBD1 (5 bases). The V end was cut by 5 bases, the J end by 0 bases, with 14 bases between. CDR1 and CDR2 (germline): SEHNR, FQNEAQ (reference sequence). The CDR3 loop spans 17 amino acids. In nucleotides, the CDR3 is TGTGCCAGCAGCCAACCAGACAGTATCTCCTATAATTCACCCCTCCACTTT. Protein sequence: CASSQPDSISYNSPLHF.

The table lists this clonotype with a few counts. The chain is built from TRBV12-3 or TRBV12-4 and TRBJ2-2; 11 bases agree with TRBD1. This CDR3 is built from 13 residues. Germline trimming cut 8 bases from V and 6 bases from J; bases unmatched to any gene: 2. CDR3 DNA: TGTGCCAGCCGGACAGGGGGCTCCGGGGAGCTGTTTTTT. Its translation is CASRTGGSGELFF.

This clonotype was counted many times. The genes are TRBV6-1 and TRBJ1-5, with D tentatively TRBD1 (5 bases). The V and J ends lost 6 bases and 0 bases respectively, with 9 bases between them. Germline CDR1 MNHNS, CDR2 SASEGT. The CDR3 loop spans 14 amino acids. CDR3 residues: CASSSQDSNQPQHF. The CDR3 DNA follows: TGTGCCAGCAGCTCACAGGATAGCAATCAGCCCCAGCATTTT.

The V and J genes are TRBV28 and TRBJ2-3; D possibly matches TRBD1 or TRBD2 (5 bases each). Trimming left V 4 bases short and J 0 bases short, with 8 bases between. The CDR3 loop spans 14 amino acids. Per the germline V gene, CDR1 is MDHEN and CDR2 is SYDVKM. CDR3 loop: CASSSGPSTDTQYF. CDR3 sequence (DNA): TGTGCCAGCAGTTCGGGACCAAGCACAGATACGCAGTATTTT. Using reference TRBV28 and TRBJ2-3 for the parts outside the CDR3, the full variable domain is DVKVTQSSRYLVKRTGEKVFLECVQDMDHENMFWYRQDPGLGLRLIYFSYDVKMKEKGDIPEGYSVSREKKERFSLILESASTNQTSMYLCASSSGPSTDTQYFGPGTRLTVL.

The CDR3 sequence: CASSQDSRVTTEAFF. CDR3 nucleotides: TGCGCCAGCAGCCAAGATTCCAGGGTGACCACTGAAGCTTTCTTT. The rearrangement links TRBV4-3 to TRBJ1-1, with D possibly being TRBD1 (5 bases). This CDR3 is 15 amino acids long. Germline lookup yields CDR1 LGHNA and CDR2 YSLEER. Between the trimmed V and J ends, which lost 0 bases and 4 bases, there was a span of 12 bases.

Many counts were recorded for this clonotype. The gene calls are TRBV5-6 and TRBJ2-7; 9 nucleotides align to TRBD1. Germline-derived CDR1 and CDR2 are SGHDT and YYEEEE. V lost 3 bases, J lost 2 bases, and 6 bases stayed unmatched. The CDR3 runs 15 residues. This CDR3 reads CASSSTGGLPYEQYF. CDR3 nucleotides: TGTGCCAGCAGCTCAACAGGGGGCCTCCCCTACGAGCAGTACTTC. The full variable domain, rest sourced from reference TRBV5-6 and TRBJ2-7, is DAGVTQSPTHLIKTRGQQVTLRCSPKSGHDTVSWYQQALGQGPQFIFQYYEEEERQRGNFPDRFSGHQFPNYSSELNVNALLLGDSALYLCASSSTGGLPYEQYFGPGTRLTVT.

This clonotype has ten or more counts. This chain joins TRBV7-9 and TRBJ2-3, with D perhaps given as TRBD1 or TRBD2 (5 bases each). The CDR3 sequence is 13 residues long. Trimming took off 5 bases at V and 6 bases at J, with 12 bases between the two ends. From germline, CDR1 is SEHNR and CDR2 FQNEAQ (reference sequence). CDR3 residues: CASSVLGPDTQYF. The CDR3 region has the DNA TGTGCCAGCAGCGTTTTGGGACCGGATACGCAGTATTTT.

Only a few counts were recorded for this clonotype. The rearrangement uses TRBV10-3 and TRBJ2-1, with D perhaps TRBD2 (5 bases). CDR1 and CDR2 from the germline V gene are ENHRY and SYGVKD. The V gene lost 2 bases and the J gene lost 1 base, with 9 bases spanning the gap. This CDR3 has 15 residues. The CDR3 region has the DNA TGTGCCATCAGTGAGACTAGACGTTCCTACAATGAGCAGTTCTTC. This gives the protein CAISETRRSYNEQFF.

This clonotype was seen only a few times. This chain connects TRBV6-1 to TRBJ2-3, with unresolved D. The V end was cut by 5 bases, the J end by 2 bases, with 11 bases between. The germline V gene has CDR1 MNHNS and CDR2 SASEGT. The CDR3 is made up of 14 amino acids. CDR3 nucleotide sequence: TGTGCCAGCAGTCCAAAGGATATCACAGATACGCAGTATTTT. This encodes CASSPKDITDTQYF.

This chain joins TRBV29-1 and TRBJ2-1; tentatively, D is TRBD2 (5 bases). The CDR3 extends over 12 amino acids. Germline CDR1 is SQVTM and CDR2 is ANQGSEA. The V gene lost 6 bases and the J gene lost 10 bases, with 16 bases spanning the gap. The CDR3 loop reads CSVAPGGGEQFF. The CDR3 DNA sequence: TGCAGCGTGGCCCCTGGCGGCGGGGAGCAGTTCTTC.

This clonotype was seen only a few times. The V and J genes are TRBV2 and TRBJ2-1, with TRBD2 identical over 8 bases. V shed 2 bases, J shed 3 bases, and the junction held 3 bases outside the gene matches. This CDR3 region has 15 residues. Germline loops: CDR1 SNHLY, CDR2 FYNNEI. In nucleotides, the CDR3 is TGTGCCAGCAGTGAACTAGCGGGCCTCTACAATGAGCAGTTCTTC. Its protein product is CASSELAGLYNEQFF.

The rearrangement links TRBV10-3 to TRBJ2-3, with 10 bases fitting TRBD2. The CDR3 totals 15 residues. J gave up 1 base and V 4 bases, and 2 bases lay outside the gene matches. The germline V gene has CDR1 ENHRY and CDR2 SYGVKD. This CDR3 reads CAISGLAGGTDTQYF. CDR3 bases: TGTGCCATCAGTGGTCTAGCGGGGGGCACAGATACGCAGTATTTT.

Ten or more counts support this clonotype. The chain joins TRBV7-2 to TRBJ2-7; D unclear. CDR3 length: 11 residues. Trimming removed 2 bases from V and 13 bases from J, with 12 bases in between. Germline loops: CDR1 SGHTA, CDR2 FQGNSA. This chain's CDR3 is CASSLSTRQYF. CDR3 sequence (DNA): TGTGCCAGCAGCTTATCCACCCGACAATACTTC.

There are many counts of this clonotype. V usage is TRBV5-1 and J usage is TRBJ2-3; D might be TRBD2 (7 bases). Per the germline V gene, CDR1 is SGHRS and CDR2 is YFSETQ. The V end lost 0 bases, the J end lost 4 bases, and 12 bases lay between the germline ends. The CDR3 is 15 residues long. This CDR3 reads CASSLGGGEADTQYF. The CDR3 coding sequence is TGCGCCAGCAGCTTGGGCGGGGGCGAAGCAGATACGCAGTATTTT.